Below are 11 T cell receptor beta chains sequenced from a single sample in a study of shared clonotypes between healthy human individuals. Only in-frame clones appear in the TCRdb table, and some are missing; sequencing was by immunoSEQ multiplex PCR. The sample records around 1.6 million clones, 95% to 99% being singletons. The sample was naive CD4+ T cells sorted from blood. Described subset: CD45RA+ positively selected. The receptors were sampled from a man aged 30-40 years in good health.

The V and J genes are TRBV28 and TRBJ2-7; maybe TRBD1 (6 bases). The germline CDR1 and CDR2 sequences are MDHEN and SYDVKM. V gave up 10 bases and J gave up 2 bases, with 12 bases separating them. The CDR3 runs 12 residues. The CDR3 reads CATSWTAYEQYF. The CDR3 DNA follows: TGTGCCACCTCATGGACAGCCTACGAGCAGTACTTC.

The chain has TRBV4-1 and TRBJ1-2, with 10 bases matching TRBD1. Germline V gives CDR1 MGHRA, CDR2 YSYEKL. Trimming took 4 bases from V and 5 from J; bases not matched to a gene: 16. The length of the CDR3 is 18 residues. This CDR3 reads CASSRLPGTGDTFYGYTF. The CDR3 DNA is TGCGCCAGCAGCCGACTGCCCGGGACAGGGGATACTTTTTATGGCTACACCTTC.

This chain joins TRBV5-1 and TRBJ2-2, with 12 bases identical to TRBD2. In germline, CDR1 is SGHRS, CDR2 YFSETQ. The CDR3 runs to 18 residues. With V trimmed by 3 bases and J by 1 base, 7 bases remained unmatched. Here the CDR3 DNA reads TGCGCCAGCAGCTCGGGACTAGCGGGCCCAAGGAACACCGGGGAGCTGTTTTTT. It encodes CASSSGLAGPRNTGELFF. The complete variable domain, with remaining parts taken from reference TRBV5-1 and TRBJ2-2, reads KAGVTQTPRYLIKTRGQQVTLSCSPISGHRSVSWYQQTPGQGLQFLFEYFSETQRNKGNFPGRFSGRQFSNSRSEMNVSTLELGDSALYLCASSSGLAGPRNTGELFFGEGSRLTVL.

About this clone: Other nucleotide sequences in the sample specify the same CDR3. The CDR3 sequence: CASSLVAGPYEQYF. For the CDR3, the DNA is TGTGCCAGCAGCTTAGTGGCAGGGCCCTACGAGCAGTACTTC. The chain has TRBV7-9 and TRBJ2-7, with D perhaps matching TRBD1 (5 bases). Trimming removed 1 base at V and 2 bases at J, with 9 bases between. The CDR3 is 14 amino acids. Germline CDR1 and CDR2: SEHNR and FQNEAQ (reference sequence).

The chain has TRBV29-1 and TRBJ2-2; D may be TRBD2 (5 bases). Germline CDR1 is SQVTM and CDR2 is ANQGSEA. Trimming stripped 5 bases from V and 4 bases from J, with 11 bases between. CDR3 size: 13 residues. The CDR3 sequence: CSVRGSATGELFF. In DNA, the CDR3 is TGCAGCGTTCGTGGGAGTGCCACCGGGGAGCTGTTTTTT.

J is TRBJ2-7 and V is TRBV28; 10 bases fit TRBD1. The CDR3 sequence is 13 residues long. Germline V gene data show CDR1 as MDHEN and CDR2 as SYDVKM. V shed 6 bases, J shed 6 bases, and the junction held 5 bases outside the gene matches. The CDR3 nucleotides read TGTGCCAGCAGGACGACAGGGGGCGGCGAGCAGTACTTC. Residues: CASRTTGGGEQYF.

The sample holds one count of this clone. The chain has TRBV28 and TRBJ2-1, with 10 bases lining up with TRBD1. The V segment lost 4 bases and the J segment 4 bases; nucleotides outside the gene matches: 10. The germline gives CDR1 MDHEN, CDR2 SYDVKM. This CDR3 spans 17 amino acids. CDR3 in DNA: TGTGCCAGCAGTTCAACCGTCGGGACAGGGGTTTACAATGAGCAGTTCTTC. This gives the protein CASSSTVGTGVYNEQFF.

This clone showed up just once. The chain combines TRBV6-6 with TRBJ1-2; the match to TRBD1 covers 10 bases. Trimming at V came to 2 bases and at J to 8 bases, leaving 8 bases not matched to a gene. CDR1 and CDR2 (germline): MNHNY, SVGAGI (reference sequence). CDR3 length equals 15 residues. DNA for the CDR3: TGTGCCAGCAGTTACCGGGACAGGGGTCTAGGGGGCTACACCTTC. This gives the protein CASSYRDRGLGGYTF.

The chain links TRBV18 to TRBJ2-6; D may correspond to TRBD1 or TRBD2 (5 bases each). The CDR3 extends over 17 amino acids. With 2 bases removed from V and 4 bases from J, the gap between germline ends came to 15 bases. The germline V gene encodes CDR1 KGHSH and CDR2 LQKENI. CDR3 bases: TGTGCCAGCTCACCAACGAGTACGGGGACGGGGGCCAACGTCCTGACTTTC. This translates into CASSPTSTGTGANVLTF.

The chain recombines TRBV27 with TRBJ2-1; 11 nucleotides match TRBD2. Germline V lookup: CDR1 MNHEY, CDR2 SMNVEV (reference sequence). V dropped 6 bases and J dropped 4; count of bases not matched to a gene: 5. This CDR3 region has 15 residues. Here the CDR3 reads CASRIAGGPYNEQFF. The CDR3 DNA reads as TGTGCCAGCAGGATAGCGGGAGGGCCTTACAATGAGCAGTTCTTC.

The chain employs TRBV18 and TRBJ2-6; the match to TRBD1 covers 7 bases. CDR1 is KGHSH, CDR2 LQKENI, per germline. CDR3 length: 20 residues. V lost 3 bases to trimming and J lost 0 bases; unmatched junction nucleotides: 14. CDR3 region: CASSPVPGQDPFSGANVLTF. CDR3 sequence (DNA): TGTGCCAGCTCACCTGTCCCCGGACAGGACCCGTTCTCTGGGGCCAACGTCCTGACTTTC.